This T cell receptor (beta chain) comes out of a study of OX40 agonist ivuxolimab in advanced cancers. Looking at the study overall: Ivuxolimab was an agonistic, fully human IgG2 monoclonal antibody directed against OX40 (CD134), a costimulatory receptor. Peripheral TCRbeta sequencing was intended to test whether TCR sequence diversity was altered and clonal T-cell expansion was caused by ivuxolimab. Prior anti-PD-1, anti-PD-L1 or anti-CTLA-4 therapy was permitted, and checkpoint inhibitors had been received by under 50% of dose-escalation patients. Partial responses occurred in three dose-escalation patients, of whom one had hepatocellular carcinoma and two had cutaneous melanoma. Intravenous ivuxolimab was administered to patients every 2 weeks at six dose levels: 0.01, 0.1, 0.3, 1.5, 3 and 10 mg/kg. The monotherapy dose-escalation portion (N ≈ 55 patients) of the phase I ivuxolimab trial is reported in the paper. In the dose-escalation cohort, 65% to 85% of patients were male, and the mean age was roughly 60 years with a range of about 20 to 80. Of the approximately 50 dose-escalation patients, hepatocellular carcinoma was present in 19, melanoma in about 15, renal cell carcinoma in 9 and head and neck cancer in 9.

The germline V gene specifies MDHEN as CDR1 and SYDVKM as CDR2. V is shortened by 3 bases, J by 1 base, and the region joining them spans 13 bases. The CDR3, cysteine through phenylalanine, is 16 amino acids long. CDR3 DNA only is kept here, 48 bases in frame from base 1. To sequence the TCRbeta CDR3 region, genomic DNA was isolated from the sorted cells. TCRbeta CDR3 regions were sequenced using the immunoSEQ Assay. Sourced from immuneACCESS, this table was stored by TCRdb with only in-frame sequences that have V and J called. A share of the clones is absent; for the studies checked, an unresolved V gene accounts for under half, and the remainder has no known explanation. Present in this sample are fewer than 200,000 clones, roughly 94% of which were seen just once. The biggest ten clones account for around 0.31% of the sample. Here is what the overall study found, with its caveats: Partial responders in the 0.1-3.0 mg/kg groups had among the lowest normalized peripheral clonal expansion, especially among CD8+ T cells. Low levels of normalized T-cell clonal expansion were also shown by some nonresponding patients. The antigen specificity of the clonally expanded peripheral T cells was not determined. At doses of 0.1 to 3.0 mg/kg, clonal expansion of both CD4+ and CD8+ T cells in blood was seen between baseline and week 6. After ivuxolimab, CD8+ T cells had more expanded clones than CD4+ T cells on average.

Patients with autoimmune disease history or receiving systemic immunosuppression were excluded from the trial. Peripheral blood for TCR sequencing was drawn from every dose cohort at baseline, at cycle 4 day 1 and at cycle 7 day 1. The samples were taken from a phase I, first-in-human, multicenter, open-label dose-escalation trial of ivuxolimab. The trial enrolled adults with locally advanced or metastatic head and neck squamous cell, hepatocellular, melanoma or renal cell carcinoma. CD4+ and CD8+ T cells were sorted separately from peripheral blood before TCR sequencing. Of note for this clone: Its antigen is not yet known. The input lacks base qualities; no much larger clone sits a single base away.

Here the chain combines TRBV28 and TRBJ1-3; D gene: possibly TRBD1, on 5 matching bases. This sample comprised CD4+ or CD8+ T cells sorted from blood, obtained in a trial of the OX40 agonist ivuxolimab. The receptor comes from an adult with an advanced solid tumor such as melanoma, head and neck, liver or kidney cancer. The CDR3 is CASSFLRGGSGNTIYF. The DNA sequence is TGTGCCAGCAGTTTTTTAAGGGGTGGGTCTGGAAACACCATATATTTT.